This TCR beta chain was sequenced in a study of shared clonotypes between healthy human individuals (TCRdb year 2020). In the study overall: The cohort included a few men and a couple of women between 18 and 49 years of age. Per donor, three plates each were used for CD4 naive and CD4 memory, two for CD8 naive, and one for CD8 memory. To estimate repertoire size and how much clonotype sharing occurs between individuals, the study deeply sequenced the blood TCR repertoires of about five healthy adults. To increase sequencing depth and limit assay-specific biases, TCR repertoire library preparation and sequencing were carried out by different laboratories using diverse techniques. Each donor's leukapheresis produced roughly between roughly 0.85 and 9.5 billion PBMCs. Paper-wide results and their limitations: Incomplete sequencing was indicated by rarefaction of sorted-subset datasets, despite the large sequencing depth. Naive subsets generally had larger estimated clonotype richness than memory subsets did. Sampling was limited to blood, and TCR repertoires in tissue likely differ from TCR repertoires in blood. Across a few donors, about 5% of naive CD4, roughly 3.4% of naive CD8, around 2.5% of memory CD4, and under 0.45% of memory CD8 clonotypes were shared. Pairwise subsampling indicated that sequencing depth was expected to affect the degree of clonotype sharing among donors. Because the study included a small number of donors, the genetic and exposure-history diversity represented was limited. Higher generation probabilities were observed for clonotypes shared by all four sorted-subset donors than for non-shared clonotypes.

CD8 naive samples were obtained by positive selection for CCR7 among CD45RO-negative cells, yielding a CD45RA+CCR7+ population from which TemRA cells were excluded. Donors were healthy HIV-negative adults with no recently reported acute infections or vaccinations. Every donor was a Caucasian adult residing in Nashville, Tennessee, USA. Blood was collected by leukapheresis, and PBMCs were isolated by Ficoll-Histopaque density gradient centrifugation and then cryopreserved in liquid nitrogen vapor phase. Analytical flow cytometry was used to check the purity and quantity of every magnetically sorted T cell population. Genomic DNA was isolated from each sorted fraction and quantified by UV absorbance on a Nanodrop 2000c. Using the deep immunoSEQ assay, multiplex PCR amplified TCR CDR3 regions from genomic DNA. For each cell subset, the extracted genomic DNA was distributed evenly across all wells of several immunoSEQ 96-well plates, and each plate served as one replicate. For sorted subsets, about 200 ng genomic DNA, equal to 30,000 or so T cell genomes, was loaded into each replicate PCR. Purified libraries were quantified with a Qubit 3.0 fluorometer, sized on a Bioanalyzer 2100, and re-quantified with the KAPA Library Quantification kit. Every immunoSEQ 96-well plate was sequenced on a dedicated single-read 150-cycle Illumina NextSeq 550 flow cell. As for how the authors treated the data: Because only junctional sequences without quality scores were contained in the immunoSEQ output, filtering matching that applied to full-length reads could not be performed. Sequences were annotated with PyIR, a Python wrapper for IgBLAST v1.9, using IMGT germline references to assign V/J genes and CDR3. Reads with weak V/J assignments (E-value above 1e-6), missing CDR3, stop codons, out-of-frame junctions, or ambiguous translated residues were removed. V3J clonotypes were defined as sequences sharing the same inferred V gene, J gene, and CDR3 amino acid sequence. The percentage overlap between two repertoires was calculated by dividing the number of shared unique clonotypes by the size of the smaller repertoire. RTK rarefaction, the Chao1 estimator, and Recon v2.1 estimates of unobserved clonotypes were used to assess repertoire richness. Generation probabilities for all TCRbeta clonotypes obtained by the gDNA method from a handful of donors were computed using OLGA. The immuneACCESS repertoire file appears here via TCRdb, limited to in-frame rearrangements. These files lack a portion of the clones; in checked studies, under half of the deficit traces to unresolved V genes, and the cause of the others is not known. V and J calls and clone size are as listed in that table; D and trimming were resolved from the DNA. For this sample there are about 820,000 clones; more than 85% appear just once. The ten largest clones take up about 25% of the sample.

Concerning this clone itself: What this receptor recognizes is not known. No base-level quality is on record; no much larger clone is a single base apart.

The CDR3 goes from the cysteine to the phenylalanine over 17 residues. Just CDR3 DNA is preserved here, 51 bases in frame from base 1. Compared with germline, V lacks 4 bases and J lacks 0 bases; bases without a gene match: 5. The germline V gene (reference sequence) sets CDR1 to SEHNR and CDR2 to FQNEAQ. The sample taken for sequencing was naive CD8+ T cells sorted from blood. The cell subset or site label, read with the paper, signifies: CD45RA+CCR7+. The receptor was isolated from a man in his thirties or forties in good health. Recombination joined TRBV7-9 with TRBJ2-4, and TRBD2 matches 11 of the central bases. CDR3 loop: CASSSGTSGVAKNIQYF. Here is the DNA: TGTGCCAGCAGCTCCGGGACTAGCGGAGTAGCCAAAAACATTCAGTACTTC.